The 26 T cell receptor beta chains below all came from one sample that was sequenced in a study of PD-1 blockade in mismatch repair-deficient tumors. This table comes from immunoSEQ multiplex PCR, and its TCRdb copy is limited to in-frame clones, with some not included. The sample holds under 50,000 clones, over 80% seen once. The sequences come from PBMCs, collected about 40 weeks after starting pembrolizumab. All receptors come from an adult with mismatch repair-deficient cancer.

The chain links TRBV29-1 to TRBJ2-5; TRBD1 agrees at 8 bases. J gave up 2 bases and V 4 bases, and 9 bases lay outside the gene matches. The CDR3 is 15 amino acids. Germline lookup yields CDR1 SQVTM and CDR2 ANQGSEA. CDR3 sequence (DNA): TGCAGCGTTGCCGGAGACAGGGGAAATCAAGAGACCCAGTACTTC. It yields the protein CSVAGDRGNQETQYF.

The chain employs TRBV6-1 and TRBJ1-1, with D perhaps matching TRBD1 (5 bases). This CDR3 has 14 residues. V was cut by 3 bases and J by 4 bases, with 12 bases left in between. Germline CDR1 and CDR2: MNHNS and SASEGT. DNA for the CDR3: TGTGCCAGCAGTGAGTGGGGCGCAACCACTGAAGCTTTCTTT. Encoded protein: CASSEWGATTEAFF.

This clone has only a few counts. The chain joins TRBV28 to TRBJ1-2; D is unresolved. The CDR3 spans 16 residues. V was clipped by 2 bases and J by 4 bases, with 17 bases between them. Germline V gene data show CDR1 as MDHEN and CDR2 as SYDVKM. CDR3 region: CASSLDGSELSYGYTF. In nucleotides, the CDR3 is TGTGCCAGCAGTTTAGACGGGTCGGAACTTAGCTATGGCTACACCTTC.

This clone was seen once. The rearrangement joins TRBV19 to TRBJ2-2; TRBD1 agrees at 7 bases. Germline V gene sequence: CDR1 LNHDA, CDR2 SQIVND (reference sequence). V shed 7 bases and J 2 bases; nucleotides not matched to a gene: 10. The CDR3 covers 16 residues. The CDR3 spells CASKSPTGINTGELFF. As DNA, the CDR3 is TGTGCCAGTAAATCCCCGACAGGGATAAACACCGGGGAGCTGTTTTTT.

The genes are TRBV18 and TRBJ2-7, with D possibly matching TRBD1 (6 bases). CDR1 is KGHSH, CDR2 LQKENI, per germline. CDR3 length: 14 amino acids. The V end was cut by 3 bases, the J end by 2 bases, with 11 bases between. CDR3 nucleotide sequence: TGTGCCAGCTCACCCCGATCAGGGGCCTACGAGCAGTACTTC. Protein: CASSPRSGAYEQYF.

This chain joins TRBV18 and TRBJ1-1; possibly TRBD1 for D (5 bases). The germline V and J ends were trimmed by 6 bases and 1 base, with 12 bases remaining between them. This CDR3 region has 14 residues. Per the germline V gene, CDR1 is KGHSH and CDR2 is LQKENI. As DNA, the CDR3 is TGTGCCAGCTCTTTAGGTACAGGGAACACTGAAGCTTTCTTT. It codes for CASSLGTGNTEAFF.

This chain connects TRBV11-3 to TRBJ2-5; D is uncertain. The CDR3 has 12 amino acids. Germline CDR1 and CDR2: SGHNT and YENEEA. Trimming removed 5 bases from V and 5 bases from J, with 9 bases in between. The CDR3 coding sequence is TGTGCCAGCAGCAAACTCCTGGAGACCCAGTACTTC. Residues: CASSKLLETQYF.

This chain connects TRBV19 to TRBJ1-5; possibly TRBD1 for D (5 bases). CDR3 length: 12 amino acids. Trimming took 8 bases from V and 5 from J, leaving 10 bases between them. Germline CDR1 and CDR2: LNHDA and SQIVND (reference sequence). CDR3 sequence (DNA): TGTGCCAGTGGTAAGGGGCATCAGCCCCAGCATTTT. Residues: CASGKGHQPQHF.

The CDR3 sequence: CASSSLQGNNQPQHF. CDR3 DNA sequence: TGTGCCAGCAGTAGCTTACAGGGAAACAATCAGCCCCAGCATTTT. The chain recombines TRBV28 with TRBJ1-5; D is possibly TRBD1 (6 bases). V was pared by 5 bases and J by 3 bases, with 14 bases between. Germline CDR1 MDHEN, CDR2 SYDVKM. This CDR3 is 15 amino acids long.

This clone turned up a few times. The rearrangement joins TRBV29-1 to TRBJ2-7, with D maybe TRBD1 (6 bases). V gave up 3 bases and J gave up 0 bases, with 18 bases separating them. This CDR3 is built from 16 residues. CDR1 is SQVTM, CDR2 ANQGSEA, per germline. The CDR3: CSVEVTTGTVSYEQYF. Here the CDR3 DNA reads TGCAGCGTTGAGGTCACAACAGGGACCGTCTCCTACGAGCAGTACTTC.

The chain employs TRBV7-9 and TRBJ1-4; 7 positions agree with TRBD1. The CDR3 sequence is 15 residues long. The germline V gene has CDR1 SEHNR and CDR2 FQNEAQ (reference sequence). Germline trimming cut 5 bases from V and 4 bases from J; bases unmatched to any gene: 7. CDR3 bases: TGTGCCAGCAGCACTGGGACAGCGATTAATGAAAAACTGTTTTTT. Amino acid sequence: CASSTGTAINEKLFF.

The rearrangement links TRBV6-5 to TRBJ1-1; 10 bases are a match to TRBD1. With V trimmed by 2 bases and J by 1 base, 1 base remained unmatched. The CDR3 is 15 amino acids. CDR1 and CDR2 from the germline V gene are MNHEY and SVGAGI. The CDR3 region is CASSYDRGRNTEAFF. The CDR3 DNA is TGTGCCAGCAGTTACGACAGGGGGCGGAACACTGAAGCTTTCTTT.

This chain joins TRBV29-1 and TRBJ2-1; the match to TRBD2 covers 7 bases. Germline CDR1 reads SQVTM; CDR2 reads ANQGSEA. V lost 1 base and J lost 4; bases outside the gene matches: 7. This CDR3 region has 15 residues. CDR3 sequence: CSVEGRSSGYNEQFF. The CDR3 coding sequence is TGCAGCGTTGAAGGTCGGTCTAGCGGATACAATGAGCAGTTCTTC.

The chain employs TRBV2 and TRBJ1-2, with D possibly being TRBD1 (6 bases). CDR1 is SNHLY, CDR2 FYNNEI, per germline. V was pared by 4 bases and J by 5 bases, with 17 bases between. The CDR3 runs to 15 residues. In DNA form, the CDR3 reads TGTGCCAGCAGTGGGGGGCGTTTCAAACCTTATGGCTACACCTTC. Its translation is CASSGGRFKPYGYTF.

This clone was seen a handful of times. The CDR3 protein is CASSYVAGVDHTF. The CDR3 bases are TGTGCCAGCAGTTACGTTGCAGGGGTTGATCACACCTTC. The chain links TRBV6-5 to TRBJ1-2, with D possibly being TRBD1 (6 bases). Germline CDR1 MNHEY, CDR2 SVGAGI. With 2 bases removed from V and 12 bases from J, the gap between germline ends came to 16 bases. The CDR3 contains 13 residues.

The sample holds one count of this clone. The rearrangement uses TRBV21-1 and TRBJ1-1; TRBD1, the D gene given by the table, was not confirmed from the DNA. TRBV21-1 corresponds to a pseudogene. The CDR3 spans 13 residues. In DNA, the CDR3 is TGTGCCAGCAGCAACAGGGGAGACACTGAAGCTTTCTTT. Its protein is CASSNRGDTEAFF.

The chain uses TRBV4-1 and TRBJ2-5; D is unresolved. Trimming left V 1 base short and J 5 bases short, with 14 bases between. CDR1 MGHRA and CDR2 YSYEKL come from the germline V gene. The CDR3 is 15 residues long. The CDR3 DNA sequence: TGCGCCAGCAGCCAAGTTATGGTGCCTCGGGAGACCCAGTACTTC. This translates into CASSQVMVPRETQYF.

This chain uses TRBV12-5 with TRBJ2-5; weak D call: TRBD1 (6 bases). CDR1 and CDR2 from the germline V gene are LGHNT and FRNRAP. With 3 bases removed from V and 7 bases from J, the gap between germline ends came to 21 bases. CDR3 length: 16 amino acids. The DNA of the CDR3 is TGTGCTAGTGGTTTATCCTTAGGGACACAAGAAGGGACCCAGTACTTC. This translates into CASGLSLGTQEGTQYF.

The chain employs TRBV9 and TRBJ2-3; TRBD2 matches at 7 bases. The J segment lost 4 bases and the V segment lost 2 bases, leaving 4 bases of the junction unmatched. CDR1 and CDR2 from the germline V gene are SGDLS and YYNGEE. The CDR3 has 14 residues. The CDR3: CASSVALAADTQYF. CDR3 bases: TGTGCCAGCAGCGTCGCGCTAGCGGCAGATACGCAGTATTTT.

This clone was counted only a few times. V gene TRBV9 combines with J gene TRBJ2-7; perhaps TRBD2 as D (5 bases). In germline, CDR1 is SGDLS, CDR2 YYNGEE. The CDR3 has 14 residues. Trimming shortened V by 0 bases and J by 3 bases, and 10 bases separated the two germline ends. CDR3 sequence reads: CASSVDLGLYEQYF. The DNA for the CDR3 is TGTGCCAGCAGCGTAGATCTAGGACTCTACGAGCAGTACTTC.

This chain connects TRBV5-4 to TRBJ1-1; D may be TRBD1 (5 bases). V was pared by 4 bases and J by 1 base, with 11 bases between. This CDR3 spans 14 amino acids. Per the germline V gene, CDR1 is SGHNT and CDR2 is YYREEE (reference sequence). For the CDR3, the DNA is TGTGCCAGCAGCGGGCAAGGGGAGAACACTGAAGCTTTCTTT. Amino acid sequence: CASSGQGENTEAFF.

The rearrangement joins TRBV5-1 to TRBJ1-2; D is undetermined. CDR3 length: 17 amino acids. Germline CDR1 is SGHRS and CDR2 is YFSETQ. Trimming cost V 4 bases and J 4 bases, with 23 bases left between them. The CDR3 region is CASSRKSLRLCCYGYTF. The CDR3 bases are TGCGCCAGCAGCCGCAAATCACTCCGGTTGTGTTGCTATGGCTACACCTTC.

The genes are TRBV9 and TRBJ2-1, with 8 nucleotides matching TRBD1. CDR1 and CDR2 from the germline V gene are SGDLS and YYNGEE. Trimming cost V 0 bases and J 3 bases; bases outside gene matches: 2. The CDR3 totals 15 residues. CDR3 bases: TGTGCCAGCAGCGTAGCCGGGACAGGCTACAATGAGCAGTTCTTC. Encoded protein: CASSVAGTGYNEQFF.

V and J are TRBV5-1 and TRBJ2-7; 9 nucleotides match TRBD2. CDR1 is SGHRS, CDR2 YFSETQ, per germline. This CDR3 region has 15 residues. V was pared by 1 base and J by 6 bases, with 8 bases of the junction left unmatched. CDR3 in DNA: TGCGCCAGCAGCTTGCGGGCTAGCGGGACTGGCGAGCAGTACTTC. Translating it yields CASSLRASGTGEQYF.

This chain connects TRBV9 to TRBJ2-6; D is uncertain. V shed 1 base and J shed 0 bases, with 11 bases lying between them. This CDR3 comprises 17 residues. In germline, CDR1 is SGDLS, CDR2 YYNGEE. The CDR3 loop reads CASSVQVAPSGANVLTF. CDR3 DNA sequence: TGTGCCAGCAGCGTACAGGTCGCCCCCTCTGGGGCCAACGTCCTGACTTTC.

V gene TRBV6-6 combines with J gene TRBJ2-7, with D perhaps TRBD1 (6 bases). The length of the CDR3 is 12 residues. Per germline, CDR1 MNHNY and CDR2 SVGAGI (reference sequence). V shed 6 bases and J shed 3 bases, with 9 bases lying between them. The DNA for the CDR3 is TGTGCCAGCAGCGCAGGGGACTACGAGCAGTACTTC. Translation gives CASSAGDYEQYF.